Below, 21 T cell receptor beta chains from the same sample are listed, as sequenced in a study of blood T cell repertoires in COVID-19 (dated by TCRdb to 2018 to 2020). The library was made by the immunoSEQ multiplex PCR assay. In its TCRdb copy, this immuneACCESS table keeps in-frame sequences only and misses some clones. Where compared with another copy, unresolved V genes explain less than half of these, and the others have no known cause. This sample is represented by hundreds of thousands of clones; 88% of them were singletons. Over 10% of the sample lies in the top ten. The specimen sequenced was peripheral blood. These receptors were obtained from a woman between 50 and 59 years old with COVID-19, enrolled during active disease.

Many counts were recorded for this clone. The chain combines TRBV7-3 with TRBJ1-2, with D perhaps TRBD1 (5 bases). CDR1 SGHTA and CDR2 FQGTGA come from the germline V gene. This CDR3 is 15 amino acids long. Trimming took 4 bases from V and 7 from J, leaving 19 bases between them. The CDR3 protein is CASSYLSGDSGGYTF. DNA for the CDR3: TGTGCCAGCAGCTACCTTTCGGGGGATTCCGGTGGCTACACCTTC.

This chain joins TRBV3-1 (or the pseudogene TRBV3-2) and TRBJ2-1; D is uncertain. Trimming removed 2 bases from V and 6 bases from J, with 8 bases in between. Germline CDR1 and CDR2: LGHDT and YNNKEL (reference sequence). The CDR3 extends over 13 amino acids. Written as DNA, the CDR3 is TGTGCCAGCAGCCAAACTACTGTCAATGAGCAGTTCTTC. Translating it yields CASSQTTVNEQFF.

This clone has just one count. V and J are TRBV9 and TRBJ2-6, with TRBD1 matching 8 bases. The CDR3 length is 20 residues. The trim removed 2 bases at V and 0 bases at J, leaving 13 bases unmatched. Germline CDR1 reads SGDLS; CDR2 reads YYNGEE. Written as DNA, the CDR3 is TGTGCCAGCAGCGTCCCTGGGACAGGACGAACTCTCTCTGGGGCCAACGTCCTGACTTTC. Translating it yields CASSVPGTGRTLSGANVLTF.

In its sample, this clone was seen once. CDR3 protein: CASSRGSGDEQFF. CDR3 sequence (DNA): TGTGCCAGCAGCCGGGGATCGGGTGATGAGCAGTTCTTC. The genes are TRBV5-5 and TRBJ2-1; tentative D call: TRBD2 (5 bases). V lost 4 bases to trimming and J lost 8 bases, with 13 bases between them. Germline values: CDR1 SGHKS, CDR2 YYEKEE (reference sequence). The CDR3 length is 13 residues.

The gene calls are TRBV3-1 (or the pseudogene TRBV3-2) and TRBJ2-2; TRBD2 matches 7 bases. The CDR3 totals 15 residues. The germline V gene encodes CDR1 LGHDT and CDR2 YNNKEL (reference sequence). V lost 4 bases to trimming and J lost 7 bases; unmatched junction nucleotides: 9. The CDR3 nucleotides read TGTGCCAGCAGCCCGCGGACTGGGAGGGGCGGGGAGCTGTTTTTT. Protein sequence: CASSPRTGRGGELFF.

This CDR3 reads CASGRVAYEQYF. The CDR3 DNA sequence: TGTGCCAGTGGGAGGGTCGCCTACGAGCAGTACTTC. The V and J genes are TRBV6-5 and TRBJ2-7; 7 bases agree with TRBD2. Germline CDR1 reads MNHEY; CDR2 reads SVGAGI. This CDR3 spans 12 amino acids. V shed 9 bases, J shed 2 bases, and the junction held 4 bases outside the gene matches.

The gene calls are TRBV6-5 and TRBJ2-7, with 7 bases matching TRBD1. Germline-derived CDR1 and CDR2 are MNHEY and SVGAGI. The CDR3 has 16 residues. V trimming: 0 bases; J trimming: 0 bases; junction bases outside the gene matches: 5. The CDR3 DNA reads TGTGCCAGCAGTTACTCCGGACAGGTTAACTCCTACGAGCAGTACTTC. As protein: CASSYSGQVNSYEQYF.

This clone was counted a single time. This chain joins TRBV2 and TRBJ1-4, with D perhaps matching TRBD1 (5 bases). V lost 7 bases and J lost 7, with 19 bases in between. Per the germline V gene, CDR1 is SNHLY and CDR2 is FYNNEI. The CDR3 is made up of 15 amino acids. The CDR3: CASNPGRQRGEKLFF. The CDR3 coding sequence is TGTGCCAGCAATCCCGGACGCCAAAGGGGTGAAAAACTGTTTTTT.

The chain recombines TRBV10-3 with TRBJ1-4; 8 positions agree with TRBD1. Germline values: CDR1 ENHRY, CDR2 SYGVKD. CDR3 length equals 18 residues. With 3 bases clipped from V and 5 bases from J, the junction kept 14 bases outside the gene matches. The CDR3 reads CAISEGTGKGGPNEKLFF. In DNA form, the CDR3 reads TGTGCCATCAGTGAAGGGACAGGAAAGGGAGGGCCGAATGAAAAACTGTTTTTT.

The chain links TRBV2 to TRBJ1-6; TRBD1 is a possible D gene (6 bases). Between the trimmed V and J ends, which lost 5 bases and 10 bases, there was a span of 21 bases. Germline assignment: CDR1 SNHLY and CDR2 FYNNEI. The CDR3 extends over 16 amino acids. The CDR3 loop is CASSPTGNQIESPLHF. CDR3 in DNA: TGTGCCAGCAGTCCAACAGGGAATCAGATTGAGTCACCCCTCCACTTT.

V and J are TRBV5-1 and TRBJ1-1, with TRBD1 matching 8 bases. The ends lost 4 bases at V and 4 bases at J; junction bases unmatched: 3. The CDR3 is 13 residues long. CDR1 and CDR2 (germline): SGHRS, YFSETQ. The CDR3 reads CASSHGTGTEAFF. CDR3 DNA: TGCGCCAGCAGCCACGGGACAGGCACTGAAGCTTTCTTT.

This rearrangement joins TRBV6-5 to TRBJ1-3; the D gene is possibly TRBD1 (6 bases). V lost 6 bases, J lost 4 bases, and 13 bases lay in between. The CDR3 totals 14 residues. Germline assignment: CDR1 MNHEY and CDR2 SVGAGI. Here the CDR3 DNA reads TGTGCCAGCAGCCAACAGGGTTCAGGAAACACCATATATTTT. This translates into CASSQQGSGNTIYF.

This chain uses TRBV6-6 with TRBJ2-7, with D perhaps matching TRBD1 (6 bases). Trimming took 5 bases from V and 6 from J, leaving 17 bases between them. CDR3 size: 14 residues. Germline V gene sequence: CDR1 MNHNY, CDR2 SVGAGI (reference sequence). The DNA for the CDR3 is TGTGCCAGCAGTCCTCGACAGGCAGGTGGCGAGCAGTACTTC. Encoded protein: CASSPRQAGGEQYF.

V and J are TRBV19 and TRBJ1-1, with unresolved D. V gave up 7 bases and J gave up 4 bases, with 10 bases separating them. The CDR3 is made up of 12 amino acids. Germline V gene sequence: CDR1 LNHDA, CDR2 SQIVND (reference sequence). The CDR3 nucleotides read TGTGCCAGTACCATGGGCCTCACTGAAGCTTTCTTT. Amino acids: CASTMGLTEAFF.

The rearrangement uses TRBV5-8 and TRBJ2-2, with TRBD1 as a possible D gene (6 bases). This CDR3 spans 15 amino acids. V gave up 2 bases and J gave up 6 bases, with 14 bases separating them. Germline CDR1 and CDR2: SGHTS and YDEGEE. DNA of the CDR3: TGTGCCAGCAGCTTCGTACGGTCAGGGGCCGGGGAGCTGTTTTTT. Translation: CASSFVRSGAGELFF.

The sample holds a few counts of this clone. The rearrangement links TRBV6-6 to TRBJ1-1; D uncertain. The V gene's germline CDR1 is MNHNY and CDR2 SVGAGI (reference sequence). The CDR3 runs to 11 residues. Trimming took off 3 bases at V and 7 bases at J, with 6 bases between the two ends. CDR3 sequence reads: CASSYQNEAFF. CDR3 coding DNA: TGTGCCAGCAGTTATCAAAATGAAGCTTTCTTT.

This chain connects TRBV5-1 to TRBJ2-1; possibly TRBD2 for D (5 bases). Trimming stripped 0 bases from V and 0 bases from J, with 19 bases between. The CDR3 spans 19 residues. CDR1 is SGHRS and CDR2 is YFSETQ in the germline V gene. Here the CDR3 DNA reads TGCGCCAGCAGCTTGGCTATCATCGCTAGCCTAAACTCCTACAATGAGCAGTTCTTC. Its translation: CASSLAIIASLNSYNEQFF.

The genes are TRBV6-5 and TRBJ1-4, with 7 bases aligning to TRBD1. Germline V lookup: CDR1 MNHEY, CDR2 SVGAGI. V lost 5 bases and J lost 4; bases outside the gene matches: 4. CDR3 length equals 14 residues. The CDR3 reads CASSPDRDNEKLFF. CDR3 nucleotides: TGTGCCAGCAGTCCCGACAGGGATAATGAAAAACTGTTTTTT.

The chain links TRBV7-9 to TRBJ1-2; TRBD1 is a possible D gene (5 bases). CDR1 SEHNR and CDR2 FQNEAQ come from the germline V gene (reference sequence). The CDR3 is 14 amino acids. The V end lost 3 bases, the J end lost 0 bases, and 8 bases lay between the germline ends. The CDR3 bases are TGTGCCAGCAGCTTCGACAGCTCTAACTATGGCTACACCTTC. Its protein is CASSFDSSNYGYTF.

The chain joins TRBV19 to TRBJ1-5; D is possibly TRBD1 (6 bases). V shed 9 bases and J shed 4 bases, with 19 bases lying between them. Germline V gives CDR1 LNHDA, CDR2 SQIVND (reference sequence). The CDR3 runs to 15 residues. CDR3 residues: CASTGTRTGNQPQHF. DNA of the CDR3: TGTGCCAGCACAGGGACGAGGACCGGGAATCAGCCCCAGCATTTT.

V is TRBV10-3 and J is TRBJ1-2; D is possibly TRBD1 (5 bases). V lost 5 bases and J 6 bases, leaving 13 bases between the germline ends. Germline V lookup: CDR1 ENHRY, CDR2 SYGVKD. CDR3 length equals 13 residues. CDR3: CAISTEEGNGYTF. CDR3 in DNA: TGTGCCATCAGTACAGAGGAGGGGAATGGCTACACCTTC.